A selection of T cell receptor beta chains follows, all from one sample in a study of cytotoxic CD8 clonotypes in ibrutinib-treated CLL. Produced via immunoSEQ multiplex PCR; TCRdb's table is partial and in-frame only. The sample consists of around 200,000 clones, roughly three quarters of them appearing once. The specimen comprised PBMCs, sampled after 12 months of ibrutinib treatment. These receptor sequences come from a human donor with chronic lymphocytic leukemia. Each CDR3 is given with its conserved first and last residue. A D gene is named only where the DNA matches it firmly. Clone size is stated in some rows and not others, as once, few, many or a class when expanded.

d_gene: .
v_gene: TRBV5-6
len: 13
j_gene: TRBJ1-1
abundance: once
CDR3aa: CASSPTENTEAFF
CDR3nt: TGTGCCAGCAGCCCGACAGAGAACACTGAAGCTTTCTTT

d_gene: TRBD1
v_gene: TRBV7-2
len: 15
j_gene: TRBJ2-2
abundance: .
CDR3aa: CASSPQGQGSGELFF
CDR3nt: TGTGCCAGCAGCCCGCAGGGACAGGGATCCGGGGAGCTGTTTTTT

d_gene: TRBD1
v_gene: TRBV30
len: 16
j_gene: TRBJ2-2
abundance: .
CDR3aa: CAWKVPGGYYTGELFF
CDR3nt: TGTGCCTGGAAAGTCCCAGGGGGCTACTACACCGGGGAGCTGTTTTTT

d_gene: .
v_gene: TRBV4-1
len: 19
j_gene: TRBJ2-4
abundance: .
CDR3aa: CASSPVQAVPLIAKNIQYF
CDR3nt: TGCGCCAGCAGCCCCGTACAGGCCGTCCCCCTAATAGCCAAAAACATTCAGTACTTC

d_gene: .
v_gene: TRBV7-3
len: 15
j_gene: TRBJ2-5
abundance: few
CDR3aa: CASSSNGLSGETQYF
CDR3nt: TGTGCCAGCAGCTCAAACGGCCTGAGCGGGGAGACCCAGTACTTC

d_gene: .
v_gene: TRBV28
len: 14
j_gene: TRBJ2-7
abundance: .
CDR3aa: CASSFEGHFYEQYF
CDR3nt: TGTGCCAGCAGTTTTGAGGGACACTTCTACGAGCAGTACTTC

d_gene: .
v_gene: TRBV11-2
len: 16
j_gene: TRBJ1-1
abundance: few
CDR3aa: CASSLDLFWAEFEAFF
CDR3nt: TGTGCCAGCAGCTTAGATTTATTCTGGGCTGAGTTTGAAGCTTTCTTT

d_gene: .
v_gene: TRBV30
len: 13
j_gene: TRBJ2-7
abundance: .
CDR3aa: CAWSGTARPEQYF
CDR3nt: TGTGCCTGGAGTGGGACAGCCAGACCCGAGCAGTACTTC

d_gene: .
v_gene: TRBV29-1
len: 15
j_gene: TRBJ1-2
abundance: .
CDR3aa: CSVETTHRTLYGYTF
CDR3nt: TGCAGCGTTGAAACTACACACCGGACCCTCTATGGCTACACCTTC

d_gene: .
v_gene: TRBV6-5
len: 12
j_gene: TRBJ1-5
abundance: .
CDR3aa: CASTKLGEPQHF
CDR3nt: TGTGCCAGCACTAAGCTTGGTGAGCCCCAGCATTTT

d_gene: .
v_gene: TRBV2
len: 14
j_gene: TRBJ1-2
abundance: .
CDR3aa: CASSGVDLNYGYTF
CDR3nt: TGTGCCAGCAGTGGCGTGGACTTAAACTATGGCTACACCTTC

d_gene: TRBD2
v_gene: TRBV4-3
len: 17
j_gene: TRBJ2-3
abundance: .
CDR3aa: CASSQEFWGGDADTQYF
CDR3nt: TGCGCCAGCAGCCAAGAATTTTGGGGGGGAGATGCAGATACGCAGTATTTT

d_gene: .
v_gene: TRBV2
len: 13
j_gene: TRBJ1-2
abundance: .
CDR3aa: CASPGRVDYGYTF
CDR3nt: TGTGCCAGCCCCGGCAGGGTGGACTATGGCTACACCTTC

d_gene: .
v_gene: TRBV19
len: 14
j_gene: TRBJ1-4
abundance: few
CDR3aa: CASSISSPAFPLFF
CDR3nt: TGTGCCAGTAGTATCTCGTCTCCGGCTTTTCCGTTGTTTTTT

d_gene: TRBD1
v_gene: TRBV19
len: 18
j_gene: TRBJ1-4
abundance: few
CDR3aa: CASSRTGQGFATNEKLFF
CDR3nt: TGTGCCAGTAGCCGAACGGGACAGGGTTTTGCAACTAATGAAAAACTGTTTTTT

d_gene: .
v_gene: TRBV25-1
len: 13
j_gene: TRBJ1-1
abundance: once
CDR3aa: CASSVAGRTEAFF
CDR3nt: TGTGCCAGCAGTGTCGCAGGGCGTACTGAAGCTTTCTTT

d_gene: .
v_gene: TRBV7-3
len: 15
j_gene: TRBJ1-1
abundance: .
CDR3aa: CASSSTGKGNTEAFF
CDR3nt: TGTGCCAGCAGCTCCACAGGGAAAGGGAACACTGAAGCTTTCTTT

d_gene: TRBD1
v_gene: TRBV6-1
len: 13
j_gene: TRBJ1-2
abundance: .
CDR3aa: CAINLYGQVGYTF
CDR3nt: TGTGCCATCAACCTCTACGGACAGGTCGGCTACACCTTC

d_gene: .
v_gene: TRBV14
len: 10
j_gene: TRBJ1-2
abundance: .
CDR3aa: CASSRLSYTF
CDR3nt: TGTGCCAGCAGCCGTCTGAGCTACACCTTC

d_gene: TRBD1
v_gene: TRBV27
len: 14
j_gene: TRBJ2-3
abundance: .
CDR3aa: CASSWTGTTDTQYF
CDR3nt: TGTGCCAGCAGTTGGACAGGGACCACAGATACGCAGTATTTT

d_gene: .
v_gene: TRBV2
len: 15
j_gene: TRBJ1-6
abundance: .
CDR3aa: CASRSRQEGNSPLHF
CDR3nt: TGTGCCAGCAGGTCAAGACAGGAGGGAAATTCACCCCTCCACTTT

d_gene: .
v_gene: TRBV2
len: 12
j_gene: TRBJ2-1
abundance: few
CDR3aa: CASIHRYNEQFF
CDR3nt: TGTGCCAGCATACACAGGTACAATGAGCAGTTCTTC

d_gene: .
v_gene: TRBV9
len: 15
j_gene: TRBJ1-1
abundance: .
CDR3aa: CASSVGLLGNTEAFF
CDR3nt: TGTGCCAGCAGCGTAGGGCTTTTAGGTAACACTGAAGCTTTCTTT

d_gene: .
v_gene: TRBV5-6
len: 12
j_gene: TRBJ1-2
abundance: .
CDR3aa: CASSLRRDGYTF
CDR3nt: TGTGCCAGCAGCTTGAGAAGGGACGGCTACACCTTC

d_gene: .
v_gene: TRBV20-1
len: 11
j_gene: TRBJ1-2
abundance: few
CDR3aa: CSAHGGYGYTF
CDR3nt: TGCAGTGCTCACGGGGGCTATGGCTACACCTTC

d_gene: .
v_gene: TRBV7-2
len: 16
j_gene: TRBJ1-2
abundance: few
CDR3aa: CASSVGDRPREGGYTF
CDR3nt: TGTGCCAGCAGCGTAGGCGACAGGCCCCGGGAGGGTGGCTACACCTTC

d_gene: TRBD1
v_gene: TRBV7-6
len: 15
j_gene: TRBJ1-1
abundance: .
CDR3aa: CASSFTGVGNTEAFF
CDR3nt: TGTGCCAGCAGCTTCACAGGGGTCGGGAACACTGAAGCTTTCTTT

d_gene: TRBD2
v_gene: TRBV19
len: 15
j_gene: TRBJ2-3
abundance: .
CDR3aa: CASNPPAGGFDTQYF
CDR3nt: TGTGCCAGTAACCCCCCAGCGGGAGGTTTTGATACGCAGTATTTT

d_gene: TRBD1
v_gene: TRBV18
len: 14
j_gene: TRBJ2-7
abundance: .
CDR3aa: CASSGDRDNYEQYF
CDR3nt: TGTGCCAGCTCAGGGGACAGGGACAACTACGAGCAGTACTTC

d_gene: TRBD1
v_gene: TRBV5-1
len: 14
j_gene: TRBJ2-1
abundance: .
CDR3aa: CASAPQGASNEQFF
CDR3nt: TGCGCCAGCGCGCCCCAGGGGGCTAGTAATGAGCAGTTCTTC

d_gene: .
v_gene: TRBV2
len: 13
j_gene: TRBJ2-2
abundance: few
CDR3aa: CASSDLGDGELFF
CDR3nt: TGTGCCAGCAGTGACCTCGGGGACGGGGAGCTGTTTTTT

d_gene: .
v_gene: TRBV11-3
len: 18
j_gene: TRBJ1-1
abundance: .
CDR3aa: CASSLGVRRRGMNTEAFF
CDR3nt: TGTGCCAGCAGCTTAGGAGTCAGAAGGAGGGGTATGAACACTGAAGCTTTCTTT

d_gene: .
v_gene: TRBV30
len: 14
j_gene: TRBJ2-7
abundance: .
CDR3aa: CAWRVRGRSYEQCF
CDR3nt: TGTGCCTGGAGGGTCAGGGGAAGATCCTACGAGCAGTGCTTC

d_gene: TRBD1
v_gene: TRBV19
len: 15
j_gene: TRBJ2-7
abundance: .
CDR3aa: CASSPTGTAAYEQYF
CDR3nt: TGTGCCAGTAGCCCCACCGGGACAGCAGCCTACGAGCAGTACTTC

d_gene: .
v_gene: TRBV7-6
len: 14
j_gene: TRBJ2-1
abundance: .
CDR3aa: CASSLVPDLYEQFF
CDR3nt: TGTGCCAGCAGCTTAGTTCCCGACCTGTATGAGCAGTTCTTC

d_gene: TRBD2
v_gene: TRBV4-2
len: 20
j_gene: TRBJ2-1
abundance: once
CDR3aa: CASQGPGGLAGGYVDNEQFF
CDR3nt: TGTGCCAGCCAGGGCCCAGGGGGACTAGCGGGAGGGTATGTAGACAATGAGCAGTTCTTC

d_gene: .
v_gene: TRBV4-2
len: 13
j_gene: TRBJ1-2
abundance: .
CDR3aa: CASSQEGNYGYTF
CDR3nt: TGTGCCAGCAGCCAAGAAGGGAACTATGGCTACACCTTC

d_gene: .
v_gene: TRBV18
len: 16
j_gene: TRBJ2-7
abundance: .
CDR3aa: CASSITDRRLVDEQYF
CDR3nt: TGTGCCAGCTCTATAACGGACCGCCGCCTCGTCGACGAGCAGTACTTC